This T cell receptor (beta chain) is from a study of T cells in Graves' hyperthyroidism and ophthalmopathy. General study findings and limits: Blood also held most thyroid clonotypes expanded beyond 0.001.

The CDR3 is made up of 14 amino acids. V dropped 8 bases and J dropped 13 bases, with 21 bases sitting between them. Germline V gene sequence: CDR1 SNHLY, CDR2 FYNNEI. For Graves' hyperthyroidism to be stable, ophthalmopathy could not progress within 18 months. Hyperthyroidism had been newly diagnosed in patients aged 18 to 65, and its duration was under 2 months. Not enrolled were patients with uncontrolled infection, other autoimmune disease, pregnancy or lactation. Details on this clonotype: Its antigen is unknown.

Amplification of TCR beta CDR3 regions was performed using RNA transcripts as template. First-round RT-PCR targeting the TCR CDR3 was performed with the HTBI primer set. Via MiXCR, TCRdb re-called the multiplex PCR reads, giving one row per CDR3 protein. The profile shows 600,000 or so distinct CDR3 sequences, 40% to 55% of them singletons. The specimen was peripheral blood or thyroid tissue (not recorded which). The gene calls are TRBV2 and TRBJ1-6; D is unclear. The clonotype was recovered from a woman under 30 with Graves' hyperthyroidism. CDR3 DNA: TGTGCCAGCTCTGTGTCAGGAGTAGTTGGTCCCCTCCACTTT. Translation: CASSVSGVVGPLHF.